This T cell receptor (beta chain) was obtained from a study of blood T cell repertoires in COVID-19 (TCRdb year 2020). Context from the whole study: Collaborator samples came from the United States, Italy and Spain and covered acute and convalescent phases of COVID-19. The prospective study material was composed of cDNA or gDNA derived from T cells, B-cell-depleted T cells, or PBMCs. Deeply sampled blood TCRbeta repertoires from subjects exposed to, actively infected with, or recovered from COVID-19 were included in the dataset. The repertoires were made available in a free public database intended to serve as a resource for research on the immune response to SARS-CoV-2. The samples were drawn from the first 160 participants of the ongoing ImmuneRACE study and from more than 1,000 subjects provided by 6 global collaborators. The sample metadata nearly always contained a de-identified subject ID, COVID-19 status, age in years and sex. Where HLA class I and class II types were available, the types were taken from metadata supplied by the sample provider, not from assay-based typing. Overall results and qualifications from the work: The amount of clinical and demographic metadata varied by source and participant and was provided uncurated.

The immunoSEQ Assay, a bias-controlled multiplex PCR, was used to amplify TCRbeta CDR3 regions from genomic DNA. As for the original processing: The number of nucleated cells in each sample was estimated by amplification of reference gene primers within the assay. Sequence reads were collapsed and filtered to measure the absolute abundance of every unique TCRbeta CDR3 rearrangement. For each sample, productive Simpson clonality was calculated as the square root of Simpson's diversity index across productive rearrangements. In its TCRdb copy, this immuneACCESS table keeps in-frame sequences only and misses some clones. Where compared with another copy, unresolved V genes explain less than half of these, and the others have no known cause. That table furnishes V, J and clone size, whereas the DNA furnished D and trimming. A total of approximately 300,000 clones appear in this sample, around 90% of them only once. The ten largest clones represent under 6% of the sample.

Worth noting for this clone: Its antigen specificity is not known. No much larger clone exists at a distance of one base, and base qualities are not known.

Participants in the prospective study were enrolled through a virtual design, were aged about 18 to 90 years, and lived in 24 United States geographic areas. To assign participants to cohorts, the prospective study relied on clinical history that participants themselves reported in a screening survey and a study questionnaire. ImmuneRACE Cohort 3 recovered participants were defined by two consecutive negative NP/OP PCR tests, healthcare professional clearance, or symptom resolution. Each participant in the prospective study had whole blood, serum and a nasopharyngeal or oropharyngeal swab collected by mobile phlebotomists. Prospective study participants could optionally give additional blood draws and questionnaires over an approximately 2-month period. Before DNA extraction, blood samples from the prospective study were shipped at room temperature or frozen. The source is a woman in her 30s who had recovered from COVID-19. Sequencing was carried out using PBMCs or T cells enriched from blood (not recorded which).

The DNA sequence follows: TGTGCCAGCAGTCGAAGTACTAGCGGGGTCACAGATACGCAGTATTTT. This sequence encodes CASSRSTSGVTDTQYF. The V and J segments used are TRBV7-8 and TRBJ2-3; TRBD2 fits 10 bases in the junction. The cysteine opens and the phenylalanine closes a CDR3 of 16 amino acids. Only CDR3 DNA remains: 48 bases, in frame from the first base. V is trimmed back by 6 bases and J by 2 bases, and the junction contains 8 bases that no gene match accounts for. In the germline V gene, CDR1 corresponds to SGHVS and CDR2 to FQNEAQ.